The T cell receptor (beta chain) under discussion was sequenced for a study of blood T cell repertoires in COVID-19. Produced via immunoSEQ multiplex PCR; TCRdb's table is partial and in-frame only. The table has roughly 70,000 clones, approximately 89% seen once. The germline gives CDR1 LGHNA, CDR2 YNFKEQ. With 1 base removed from V and 4 bases from J, the gap between germline ends came to 13 bases. The CDR3 contains 16 residues. Sequencing was carried out using peripheral blood. The chain couples TRBV4-2 to TRBJ2-2, with D tentatively TRBD2 (6 bases). The TCR comes from a woman between 65 and 79 years old with acute or convalescent COVID-19. The CDR3 region has the DNA TGTGCCAGCAGCCAAGTCCATGGAGGGAGCACCGGGGAGCTGTTTTTT. It specifies CASSQVHGGSTGELFF.